This T cell receptor (beta chain) is drawn from a study of blood T cells in healthy people across ages. Healthy Russian Caucasian donors spanned ages about 6 to 90 years. The authors ran a second PCR of 7 to 11 cycles using a sample-barcoded 5' primer and a J-beta primer mix. A tag from a template-switch adaptor with 12 random nucleotides marked each cDNA molecule. TCRdb reprocessed the 5' RACE reads with MiXCR, giving one entry per CDR3 protein. The table has over 600,000 distinct CDR3 sequences, 46% seen once. This clonotype was seen only a few times. Germline CDR1 reads SGHTA; CDR2 reads FQGNSA. Germline trimming cut 6 bases from V and 4 bases from J; bases unmatched to any gene: 9. This CDR3 comprises 14 residues.

The origin of this receptor is a man older than 75 in good health. This sequence joins TRBV7-2 and TRBJ2-7; 7 bases line up with TRBD1. Sequencing was done on a sample of blood. CDR3 region: CASSTGTVTYEQYF. In nucleotides, the CDR3 is TGTGCCAGCAGTACCGGGACAGTCACGTACGAGCAGTACTTC. The full variable domain, in which reference TRBV7-2 and TRBJ2-7 provide the parts outside the CDR3, is GAGVSQSPSNKVTEKGKDVELRCDPISGHTALYWYRQSLGQGLEFLIYFQGNSAPDKSGLPSDRFSAERTGGSVSTLTIQRTQQEDSAVYLCASSTGTVTYEQYFGPGTRLTVT.